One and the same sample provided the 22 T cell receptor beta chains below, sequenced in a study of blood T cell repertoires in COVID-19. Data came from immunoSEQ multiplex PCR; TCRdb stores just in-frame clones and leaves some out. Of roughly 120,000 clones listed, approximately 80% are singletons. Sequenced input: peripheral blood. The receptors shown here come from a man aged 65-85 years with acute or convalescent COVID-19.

CDR3 loop: CASSPQGAPGNTIYF. CDR3 nucleotide sequence: TGTGCCAGCTCACCCCAGGGTGCCCCTGGAAACACCATATATTTT. The rearrangement joins TRBV18 to TRBJ1-3; a weak D match, TRBD1 (5 bases). In germline, CDR1 is KGHSH, CDR2 LQKENI. The ends were cut back, 3 bases at V and 2 bases at J, with 11 bases in the middle. This CDR3 has 15 amino acids.

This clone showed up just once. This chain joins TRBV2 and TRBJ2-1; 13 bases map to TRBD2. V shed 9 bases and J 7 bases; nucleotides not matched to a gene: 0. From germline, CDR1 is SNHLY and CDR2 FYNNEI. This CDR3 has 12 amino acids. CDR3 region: CARGLAGNEQFF. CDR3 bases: TGTGCCAGGGGACTAGCGGGGAATGAGCAGTTCTTC.

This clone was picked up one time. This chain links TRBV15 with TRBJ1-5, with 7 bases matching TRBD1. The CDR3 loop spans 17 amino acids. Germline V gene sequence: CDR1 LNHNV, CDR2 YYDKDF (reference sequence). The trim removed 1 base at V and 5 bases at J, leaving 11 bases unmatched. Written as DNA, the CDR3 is TGTGCCACCAGCAGAGCTTTTTGGACAGGAAGGGATCAGCCCCAGCATTTT. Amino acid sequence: CATSRAFWTGRDQPQHF. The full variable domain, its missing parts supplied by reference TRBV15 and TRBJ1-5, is DAMVIQNPRYQVTQFGKPVTLSCSQTLNHNVMYWYQQKSSQAPKLLFHYYDKDFNNEADTPDNFQSRRPNTSFCFLDIRSPGLGDTAMYLCATSRAFWTGRDQPQHFGDGTRLSIL.

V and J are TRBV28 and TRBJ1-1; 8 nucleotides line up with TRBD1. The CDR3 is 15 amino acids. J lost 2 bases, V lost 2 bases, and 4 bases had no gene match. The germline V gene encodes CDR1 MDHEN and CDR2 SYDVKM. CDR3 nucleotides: TGTGCCAGCAGTTTAGTCGGACAGGGAAACACTGAAGCTTTCTTT. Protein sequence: CASSLVGQGNTEAFF.

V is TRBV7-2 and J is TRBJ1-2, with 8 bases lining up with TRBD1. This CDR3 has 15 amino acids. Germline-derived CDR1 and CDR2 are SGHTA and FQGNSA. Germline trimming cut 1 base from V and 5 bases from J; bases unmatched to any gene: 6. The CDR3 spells CASSLEPGGAYGYTF. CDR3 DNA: TGTGCCAGCAGCTTAGAGCCAGGGGGCGCGTATGGCTACACCTTC.

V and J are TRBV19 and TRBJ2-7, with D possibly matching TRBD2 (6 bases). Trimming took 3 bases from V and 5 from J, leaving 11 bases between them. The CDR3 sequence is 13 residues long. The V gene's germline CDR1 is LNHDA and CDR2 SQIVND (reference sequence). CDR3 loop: CASSITGGDEQYF. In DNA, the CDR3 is TGTGCCAGTAGTATTACAGGAGGGGACGAGCAGTACTTC. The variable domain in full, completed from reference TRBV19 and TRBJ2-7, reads DGGITQSPKYLFRKEGQNVTLSCEQNLNHDAMYWYRQDPGQGLRLIYYSQIVNDFQKGDIAEGYSVSREKKESFPLTVTSAQKNPTAFYLCASSITGGDEQYFGPGTRLTVT.

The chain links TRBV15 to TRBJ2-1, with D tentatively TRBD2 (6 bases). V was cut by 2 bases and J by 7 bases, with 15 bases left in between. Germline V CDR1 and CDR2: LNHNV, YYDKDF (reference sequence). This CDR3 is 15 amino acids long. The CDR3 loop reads CATSRPSEGLNEQFF. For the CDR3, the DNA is TGTGCCACCAGCAGACCCTCGGAGGGGTTGAATGAGCAGTTCTTC. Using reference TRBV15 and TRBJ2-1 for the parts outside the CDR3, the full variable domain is DAMVIQNPRYQVTQFGKPVTLSCSQTLNHNVMYWYQQKSSQAPKLLFHYYDKDFNNEADTPDNFQSRRPNTSFCFLDIRSPGLGDTAMYLCATSRPSEGLNEQFFGPGTRLTVL.

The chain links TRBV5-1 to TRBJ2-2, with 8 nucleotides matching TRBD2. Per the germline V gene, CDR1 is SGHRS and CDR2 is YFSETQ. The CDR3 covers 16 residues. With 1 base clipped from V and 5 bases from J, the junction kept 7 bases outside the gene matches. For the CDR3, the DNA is TGCGCCAGCAGCTTGAGAGCGGGGGCATTGACCGGGGAGCTGTTTTTT. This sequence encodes CASSLRAGALTGELFF.

This chain's CDR3 is CASSPPSGGTGELFF. In DNA form, the CDR3 reads TGCGCCAGCAGTCCCCCTAGCGGGGGGACCGGGGAGCTGTTTTTT. This chain joins TRBV5-1 and TRBJ2-2; 11 bases line up with TRBD2. Germline V lookup: CDR1 SGHRS, CDR2 YFSETQ. The CDR3 consists of 15 residues. Trimming cost V 5 bases and J 5 bases; bases outside gene matches: 5. Supplemented by reference TRBV5-1 and TRBJ2-2, the full variable domain reads KAGVTQTPRYLIKTRGQQVTLSCSPISGHRSVSWYQQTPGQGLQFLFEYFSETQRNKGNFPGRFSGRQFSNSRSEMNVSTLELGDSALYLCASSPPSGGTGELFFGEGSRLTVL.

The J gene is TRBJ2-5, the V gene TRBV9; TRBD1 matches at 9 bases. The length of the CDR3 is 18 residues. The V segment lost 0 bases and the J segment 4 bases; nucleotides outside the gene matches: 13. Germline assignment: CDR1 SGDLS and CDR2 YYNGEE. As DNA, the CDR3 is TGTGCCAGCAGCGTAGATTTCGGAGACAGGGGGAGAAGAGAGACCCAGTACTTC. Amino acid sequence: CASSVDFGDRGRRETQYF. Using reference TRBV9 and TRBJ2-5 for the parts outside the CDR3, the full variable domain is DSGVTQTPKHLITATGQRVTLRCSPRSGDLSVYWYQQSLDQGLQFLIQYYNGEERAKGNILERFSAQQFPDLHSELNLSSLELGDSALYFCASSVDFGDRGRRETQYFGPGTRLLVL.

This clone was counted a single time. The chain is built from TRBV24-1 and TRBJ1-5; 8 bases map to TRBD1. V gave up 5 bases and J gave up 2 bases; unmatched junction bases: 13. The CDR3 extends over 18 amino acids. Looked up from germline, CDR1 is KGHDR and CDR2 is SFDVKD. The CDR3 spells CATSGGRGQNRGNQPQHF. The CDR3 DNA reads TGTGCCACCAGTGGTGGCAGGGGGCAAAATCGGGGCAATCAGCCCCAGCATTTT.

The chain's CDR3 is CASSPRDRVRADTQYF. The CDR3 nucleotides read TGTGCCAGCAGCCCCCGGGACAGGGTGCGTGCAGATACGCAGTATTTT. The chain is built from TRBV5-8 and TRBJ2-3, with 9 bases fitting TRBD1. Germline lookup yields CDR1 SGHTS and CDR2 YDEGEE. This CDR3 is 16 amino acids long. The ends lost 4 bases at V and 4 bases at J; junction bases unmatched: 10.

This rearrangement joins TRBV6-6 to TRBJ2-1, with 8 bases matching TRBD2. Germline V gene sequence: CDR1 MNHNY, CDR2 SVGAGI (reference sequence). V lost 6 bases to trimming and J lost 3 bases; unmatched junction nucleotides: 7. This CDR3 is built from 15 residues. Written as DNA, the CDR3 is TGTGCCAGCAGGCCCACTAGCGGTTTCTACAATGAGCAGTTCTTC. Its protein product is CASRPTSGFYNEQFF.

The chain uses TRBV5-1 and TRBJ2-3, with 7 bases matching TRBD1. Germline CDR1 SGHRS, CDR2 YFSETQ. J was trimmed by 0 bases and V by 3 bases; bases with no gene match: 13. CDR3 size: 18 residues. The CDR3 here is CASSSRRDSIASTDTQYF. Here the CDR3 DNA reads TGCGCCAGCAGCTCGCGCCGGGACAGCATAGCTAGCACAGATACGCAGTATTTT.

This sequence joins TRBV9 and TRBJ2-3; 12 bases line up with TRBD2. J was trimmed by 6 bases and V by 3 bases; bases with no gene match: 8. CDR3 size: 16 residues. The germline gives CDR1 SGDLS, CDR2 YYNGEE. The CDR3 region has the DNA TGTGCCAGCAGCGGAAGTCTAGCGGGGGGGGCGGATACGCAGTATTTT. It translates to CASSGSLAGGADTQYF.

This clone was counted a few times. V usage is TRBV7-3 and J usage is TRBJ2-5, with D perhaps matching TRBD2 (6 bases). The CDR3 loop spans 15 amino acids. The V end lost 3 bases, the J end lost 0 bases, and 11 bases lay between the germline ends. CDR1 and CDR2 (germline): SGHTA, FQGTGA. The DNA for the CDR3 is TGTGCCAGCAGCTTGGCGGGCGGGGACCAAGAGACCCAGTACTTC. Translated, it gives CASSLAGGDQETQYF. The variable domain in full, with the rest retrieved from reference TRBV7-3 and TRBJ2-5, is GAGVSQTPSNKVTEKGKYVELRCDPISGHTALYWYRQSLGQGPEFLIYFQGTGAADDSGLPNDRFFAVRPEGSVSTLKIQRTERGDSAVYLCASSLAGGDQETQYFGPGTRLLVL.

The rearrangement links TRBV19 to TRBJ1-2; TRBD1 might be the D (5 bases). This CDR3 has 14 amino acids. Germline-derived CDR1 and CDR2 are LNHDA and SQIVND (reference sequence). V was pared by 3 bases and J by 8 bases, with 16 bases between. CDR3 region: CASSMDGGVQGYTF. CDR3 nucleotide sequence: TGTGCCAGTAGTATGGATGGAGGGGTACAAGGCTACACCTTC.

DNA of the CDR3: TGTGCCAGCAGCGTAGATAGGGCAGGGGGCTCCTATAATTCACCCCTCCACTTT. Its translation is CASSVDRAGGSYNSPLHF. The chain employs TRBV9 and TRBJ1-6; 7 bases align to TRBD1. Germline CDR1 is SGDLS and CDR2 is YYNGEE. The CDR3 sequence is 18 residues long. V was clipped by 0 bases and J by 0 bases; unmatched bases: 6.

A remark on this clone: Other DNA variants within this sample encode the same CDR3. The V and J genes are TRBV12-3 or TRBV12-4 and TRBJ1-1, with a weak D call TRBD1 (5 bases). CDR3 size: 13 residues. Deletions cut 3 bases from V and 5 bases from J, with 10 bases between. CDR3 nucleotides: TGTGCCAGCAGTTTGGGGGGAAGGACTGAAGCTTTCTTT. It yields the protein CASSLGGRTEAFF.

CDR3 protein: CASSSEPSYNEQFF. CDR3 bases: TGTGCCAGCAGCTCGGAACCTAGCTACAATGAGCAGTTCTTC. The chain joins TRBV7-3 to TRBJ2-1; no firm D call. The germline V and J ends were trimmed by 4 bases and 3 bases, with 10 bases remaining between them. This CDR3 has 14 amino acids. Looked up from germline, CDR1 is SGHTA and CDR2 is FQGTGA.

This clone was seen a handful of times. This chain's CDR3 is CASSEPQGNTEAFF. The CDR3 coding sequence is TGTGCCAGCAGTGAACCACAGGGAAACACTGAAGCTTTCTTT. The chain carries TRBV6-1 and TRBJ1-1; perhaps TRBD1 as D (6 bases). The V gene's germline CDR1 is MNHNS and CDR2 SASEGT. The CDR3 loop spans 14 amino acids. V lost 2 bases and J 2 bases, leaving 9 bases between the germline ends.

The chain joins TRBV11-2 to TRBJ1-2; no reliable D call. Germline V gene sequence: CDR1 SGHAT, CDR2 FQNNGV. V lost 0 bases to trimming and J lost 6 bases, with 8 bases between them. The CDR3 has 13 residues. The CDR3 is CASSLEPEDGYTF. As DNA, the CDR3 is TGTGCCAGCAGCTTAGAACCCGAGGATGGCTACACCTTC.